These 23 T cell receptor beta chains originate from one sample sequenced in a study of CD8+CD57+ T cells in acquired aplastic anemia. Genomic DNA was employed as the template in profiling TCR beta VDJ and CDR3. Using its own MiXCR run on the reads, TCRdb lists one record per CDR3 protein. The repertoire holds some 120,000 distinct CDR3 sequences, with approximately 50% as singletons. Patients chosen for sequencing had CD8+CD57+ cells that had expanded, as shown by flow cytometry. Sequenced sample: sorted CD4+, CD8+, or CD8+CD57+ T cells (not recorded which) from PBMCs. These receptor sequences come from a human donor with aplastic anemia.

This chain connects TRBV20-1 to TRBJ2-3; D possibly corresponds to TRBD2 (5 bases). The CDR3 loop spans 15 amino acids. V lost 0 bases and J 0 bases, leaving 10 bases between the germline ends. From germline, CDR1 is DFQATT and CDR2 SNEGSKA (reference sequence). The CDR3 bases are TGCAGTGCTAGAGATGCCGGACTGAGCACAGATACGCAGTATTTT. Amino acid sequence: CSARDAGLSTDTQYF.

This clonotype was recorded a few times. The chain recombines TRBV24-1 with TRBJ1-2; TRBD1 matches 8 bases. The CDR3 consists of 15 residues. V lost 3 bases to trimming and J lost 6 bases; unmatched junction nucleotides: 8. CDR1 is KGHDR, CDR2 SFDVKD, per germline. The CDR3: CATSDPTGGGNGYTF. CDR3 in DNA: TGTGCCACCAGTGATCCTACAGGGGGTGGGAATGGCTACACCTTC.

Here the CDR3 reads CAASSADTQYF. The DNA for the CDR3 is TGTGCCGCATCGAGCGCAGATACGCAGTATTTT. The rearrangement uses TRBV24-1 and TRBJ2-3; unclear D gene. This CDR3 has 11 amino acids. CDR1 and CDR2 from the germline V gene are KGHDR and SFDVKD. V lost 12 bases, J lost 4 bases, and 10 bases lay in between.

The sample holds many counts of this clonotype. The chain is built from TRBV25-1 and TRBJ2-1; D is uncertain. Germline values: CDR1 MGHDK, CDR2 SYGVNS. Trimming cost V 8 bases and J 5 bases, with 10 bases left between them. The length of the CDR3 is 12 residues. The CDR3 is CASRPRNNEQFF. The CDR3 nucleotides read TGTGCCAGCCGCCCAAGGAACAATGAGCAGTTCTTC.

The chain has TRBV28 and TRBJ2-6; D is unresolved. This CDR3 region has 14 residues. Germline-derived CDR1 and CDR2 are MDHEN and SYDVKM. The germline V and J ends were trimmed by 6 bases and 4 bases, with 10 bases remaining between them. The CDR3 protein is CASSLSGGANVLTF. DNA for the CDR3: TGTGCCAGCAGCCTCAGTGGGGGGGCCAACGTCCTGACTTTC.

The rearrangement joins TRBV6-2 or TRBV6-3 to TRBJ1-4, with no clear D. Trimming removed 0 bases at V and 7 bases at J, with 9 bases between. CDR1 and CDR2 (germline): MNHEY, SVGEGT. This CDR3 comprises 14 residues. The CDR3 sequence is CASSYSGRIEKLFF. The CDR3 DNA reads as TGTGCCAGCAGTTACTCAGGGCGTATTGAAAAACTGTTTTTT.

This rearrangement joins TRBV2 to TRBJ2-5, with D tentatively TRBD2 (5 bases). This CDR3 comprises 13 residues. Trimming shortened V by 4 bases and J by 5 bases, and 11 bases separated the two germline ends. CDR1 SNHLY and CDR2 FYNNEI come from the germline V gene. The CDR3 region is CASSALVRETQYF. CDR3 DNA sequence: TGTGCCAGCAGTGCACTAGTTCGGGAGACCCAGTACTTC. The variable domain in full, with the rest retrieved from reference TRBV2 and TRBJ2-5, is EPEVTQTPSHQVTQMGQEVILRCVPISNHLYFYWYRQILGQKVEFLVSFYNNEISEKSEIFDDQFSVERPDGSNFTLKIRSTKLEDSAMYFCASSALVRETQYFGPGTRLLVL.

Comment on this clonotype: The junction shows a germline mismatch at one end, possibly a read error. The chain carries TRBV24-1 and TRBJ2-4; perhaps TRBD2 as D (5 bases). Germline loops: CDR1 KGHDR, CDR2 SFDVKD. The CDR3 has 16 amino acids. CDR3 amino acids: CATSDLLGLAKNFQYF. The CDR3 DNA sequence: TGTGCCACCAGTGATTTGTTGGGCCTAGCCAAAAACTTTCAGTACTTC.

This clonotype occurred a few times. The rearrangement uses TRBV15 and TRBJ2-6; TRBD2 is a possible D gene (5 bases). V was trimmed by 1 base and J by 0 bases, leaving 7 bases between them. The CDR3 is 16 residues long. Germline V gene data show CDR1 as LNHNV and CDR2 as YYDKDF (reference sequence). The CDR3 spells CATSRGRDSGANVLTF. CDR3 DNA: TGTGCCACCAGCAGAGGACGGGACTCTGGGGCCAACGTCCTGACTTTC.

The chain links TRBV5-1 to TRBJ1-2; D unclear. The CDR3 has 13 residues. Trimming cost V 2 bases and J 5 bases, with 10 bases left between them. Per the germline V gene, CDR1 is SGHRS and CDR2 is YFSETQ. The chain's CDR3 is CASSFSDGYGYTF. The CDR3 DNA follows: TGCGCCAGCAGCTTCTCGGACGGATATGGCTACACCTTC.

This clonotype was picked up many times. The chain employs TRBV7-1 and TRBJ2-1; TRBD2 agrees at 8 bases. TRBV7-1 is designated an ORF whose function remains uncertain. This CDR3 is built from 21 residues. Trimming at V came to 2 bases and at J to 0 bases, leaving 18 bases not matched to a gene. CDR3 region: CASSSYRPGLGVIGSYNEQFF. Here the CDR3 DNA reads TGTGCCAGCAGCTCATACCGACCGGGACTAGGAGTAATAGGCTCCTACAATGAGCAGTTCTTC.

The chain combines TRBV20-1 with TRBJ2-7, with D perhaps TRBD2 (6 bases). CDR1 is DFQATT and CDR2 is SNEGSKA in the germline V gene (reference sequence). Trimming pared 6 bases from V and 3 bases from J, leaving 15 bases between. The CDR3 covers 13 residues. This CDR3 reads CSAQGGIVYEQYF. The DNA of the CDR3 is TGCAGTGCCCAGGGAGGCATAGTCTACGAGCAGTACTTC.

V usage is TRBV29-1 and J usage is TRBJ2-7; weak D call: TRBD2 (5 bases). This CDR3 contains 11 residues. Trimming cost V 3 bases and J 3 bases, with 6 bases left between them. Germline V gene lookup returns CDR1 SQVTM and CDR2 ANQGSEA. DNA of the CDR3: TGCAGCGTTGAGACTATCTACGAGCAGTACTTC. This encodes CSVETIYEQYF.

For this clonotype: The CDR3 does not end in the conserved phenylalanine or tryptophan, so this is likely a read error. The CDR3: CATSFYRAGGPWGEETQYL. The DNA for the CDR3 is TGCGCCACCAGCTTCTACCGAGCGGGAGGGCCTTGGGGGGAAGAGACCCAGTACTTA. The V call is TRBV15, the J call TRBJ2-5; 10 bases are a match to TRBD2. CDR1 LNHNV and CDR2 YYDKDF come from the germline V gene (reference sequence). The CDR3 totals 19 residues.

The V call is TRBV7-3, the J call TRBJ2-7, with a possible D match to TRBD1 (6 bases). V gave up 9 bases and J gave up 7 bases, with 13 bases separating them. The CDR3 loop spans 11 amino acids. Looked up from germline, CDR1 is SGHTA and CDR2 is FQGTGA. CDR3: CASSGEWEQYF. For the CDR3, the DNA is TGTGCCAGTTCAGGGGAGTGGGAGCAGTACTTC. Drawing the rest from reference TRBV7-3 and TRBJ2-7, the complete variable domain is GAGVSQTPSNKVTEKGKYVELRCDPISGHTALYWYRQSLGQGPEFLIYFQGTGAADDSGLPNDRFFAVRPEGSVSTLKIQRTERGDSAVYLCASSGEWEQYFGPGTRLTVT.

The gene calls are TRBV7-4 and TRBJ2-5; TRBD1 matches at 11 bases. CDR3 length: 17 residues. Germline V gene lookup returns CDR1 SGHVT and CDR2 SQSDAQ. Trimming removed 0 bases from V and 5 bases from J; junction bases left unmatched: 8. The CDR3 protein is CASSLALLGQGVETQYF. In nucleotides, the CDR3 is TGTGCCAGCAGCTTAGCGCTTCTGGGACAGGGGGTGGAGACCCAGTACTTC.

The chain recombines TRBV4-2 with TRBJ2-3; D not resolved. Per germline, CDR1 LGHNA and CDR2 YNFKEQ. There are 14 residues in the CDR3. Trimming shortened V by 3 bases and J by 0 bases, and 7 bases separated the two germline ends. CDR3 in amino acids: CASSQGYSTDTQYF. The CDR3 nucleotides read TGTGCCAGCAGCCAGGGGTATAGCACAGATACGCAGTATTTT.

This clonotype was observed once. The chain couples TRBV24-1 to TRBJ2-7; 7 bases agree with TRBD1. CDR1 KGHDR and CDR2 SFDVKD come from the germline V gene. The trim removed 4 bases at V and 4 bases at J, leaving 12 bases unmatched. CDR3 length: 16 amino acids. The CDR3 reads CATSDRTGGRFYEQYF. CDR3 DNA: TGTGCCACCAGTGACAGGACAGGTGGCCGTTTTTACGAGCAGTACTTC.

This clonotype was found a few times. The chain carries TRBV2 and TRBJ1-4, with 10 bases lining up with TRBD1. V gave up 6 bases and J gave up 8 bases; unmatched junction bases: 6. The CDR3 contains 14 residues. CDR1 SNHLY and CDR2 FYNNEI come from the germline V gene. CDR3 in DNA: TGTGCCAGCAGACGGGACAGGGGACAAGAAAAACTGTTTTTT. Protein product: CASRRDRGQEKLFF.

The V gene is TRBV11-2, the J gene TRBJ2-4, with 10 bases aligning to TRBD1. The CDR3 is made up of 15 amino acids. The V gene's germline CDR1 is SGHAT and CDR2 FQNNGV. V gave up 5 bases and J gave up 7 bases; unmatched junction bases: 8. Here the CDR3 DNA reads TGTGCCAGCAGCCGGGACAGGGGTTCGAGGAACATTCAGTACTTC. As protein: CASSRDRGSRNIQYF.

On this clonotype: One junction end does not reproduce the germline sequence, and a read error may be involved. CDR3 protein: CASSPGDNEQFF. The CDR3 region has the DNA TGTGCCAGCAGTCCCGGTGACAATGAGCAGTTCTTC. V usage is TRBV24-1 and J usage is TRBJ2-1; D unresolved. Germline CDR1 reads KGHDR; CDR2 reads SFDVKD. There are 12 residues in the CDR3.

The V and J genes are TRBV7-9 and TRBJ2-7; 8 positions agree with TRBD1. V lost 7 bases, J lost 6 bases, and 8 bases stayed unmatched. Germline CDR1 is SEHNR and CDR2 is FQNEAQ (reference sequence). CDR3 size: 13 residues. The DNA for the CDR3 is TGTGCCAGCACTTGGGACAGGTCAGGCGAGCAGTACTTC. Protein product: CASTWDRSGEQYF.

The chain joins TRBV7-8 to TRBJ1-1; D remains ambiguous. The CDR3 runs to 14 residues. Trimming removed 2 bases from V and 1 base from J, with 8 bases in between. Germline CDR1 reads SGHVS; CDR2 reads FQNEAQ. The CDR3 region has the DNA TGTGCCAGCAGCTTAAGGCATCAGAACACTGAAGCTTTCTTT. Encoded protein: CASSLRHQNTEAFF.